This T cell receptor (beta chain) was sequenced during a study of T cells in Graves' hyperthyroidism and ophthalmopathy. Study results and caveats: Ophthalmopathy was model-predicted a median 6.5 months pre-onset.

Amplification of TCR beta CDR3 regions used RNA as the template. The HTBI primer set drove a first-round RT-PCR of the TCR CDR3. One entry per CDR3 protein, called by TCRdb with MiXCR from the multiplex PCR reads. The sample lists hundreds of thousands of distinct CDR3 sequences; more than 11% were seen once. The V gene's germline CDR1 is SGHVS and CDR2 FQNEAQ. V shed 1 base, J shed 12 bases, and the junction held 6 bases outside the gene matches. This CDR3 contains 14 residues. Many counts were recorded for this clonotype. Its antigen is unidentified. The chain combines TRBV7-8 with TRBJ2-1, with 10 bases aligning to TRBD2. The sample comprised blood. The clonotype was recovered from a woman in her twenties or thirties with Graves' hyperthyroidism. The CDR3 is CASSLVGLANRQFF. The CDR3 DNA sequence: TGTGCCAGCAGCTTAGTGGGACTAGCGAATCGGCAGTTCTTC.